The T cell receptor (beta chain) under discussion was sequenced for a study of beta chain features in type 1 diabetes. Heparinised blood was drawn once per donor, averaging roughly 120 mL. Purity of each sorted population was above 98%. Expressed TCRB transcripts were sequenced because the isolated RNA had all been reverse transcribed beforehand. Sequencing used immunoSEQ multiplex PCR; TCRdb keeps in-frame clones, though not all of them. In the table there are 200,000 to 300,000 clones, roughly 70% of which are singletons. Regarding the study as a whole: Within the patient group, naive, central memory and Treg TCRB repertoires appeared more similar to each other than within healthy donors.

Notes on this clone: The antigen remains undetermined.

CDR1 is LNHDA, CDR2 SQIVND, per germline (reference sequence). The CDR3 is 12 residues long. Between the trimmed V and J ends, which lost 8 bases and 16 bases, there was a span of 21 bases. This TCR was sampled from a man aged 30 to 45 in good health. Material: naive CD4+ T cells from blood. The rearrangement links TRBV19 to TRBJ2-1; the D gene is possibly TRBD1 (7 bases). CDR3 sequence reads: CASPGGGCRIFF. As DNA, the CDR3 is TGTGCCAGTCCAGGGGGAGGCTGTCGGATATTCTTC. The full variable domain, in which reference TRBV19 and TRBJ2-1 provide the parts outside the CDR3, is DGGITQSPKYLFRKEGQNVTLSCEQNLNHDAMYWYRQDPGQGLRLIYYSQIVNDFQKGDIAEGYSVSREKKESFPLTVTSAQKNPTAFYLCASPGGGCRIFFGPGTRLTVL.